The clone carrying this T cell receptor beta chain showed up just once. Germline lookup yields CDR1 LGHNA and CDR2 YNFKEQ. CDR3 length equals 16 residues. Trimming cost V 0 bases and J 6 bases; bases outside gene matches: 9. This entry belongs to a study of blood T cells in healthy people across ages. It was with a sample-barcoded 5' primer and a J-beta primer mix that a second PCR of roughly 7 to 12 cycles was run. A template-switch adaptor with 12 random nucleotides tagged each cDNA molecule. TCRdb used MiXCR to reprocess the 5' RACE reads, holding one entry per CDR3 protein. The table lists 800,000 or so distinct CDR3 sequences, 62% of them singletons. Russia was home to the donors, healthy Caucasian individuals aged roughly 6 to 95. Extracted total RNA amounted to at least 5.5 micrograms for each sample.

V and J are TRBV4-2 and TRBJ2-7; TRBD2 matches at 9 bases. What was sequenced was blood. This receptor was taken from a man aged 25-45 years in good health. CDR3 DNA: TGTGCCAGCAGCCAAGAAGATCGCGGGGGGGCAGGCGAGCAGTACTTC. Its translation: CASSQEDRGGAGEQYF.